The entry below describes one TCR beta chain. This clonotype was seen a handful of times. What this receptor recognizes is not known. Base qualities are not provided; no much larger clone lies one nucleotide away. The CDR3 starts with the cysteine, ends with the phenylalanine, and has 17 residues. Just the 51-base CDR3 DNA is kept, in frame starting at base 1. CDR1 and CDR2 are drawn from the germline V gene (reference sequence): LGHDT, YNNKEL. V is cut by 2 bases and J by 0 bases, and the space between the germline ends is 16 bases. Expansion of CD8+CD57+ cells had been shown by flow cytometry in the patients chosen for sequencing. Every patient had a diagnosis of severe acquired aplastic anemia based on International Study of Aplastic Anemia and Agranulocytosis and Camitta criteria. At the time blood was sampled, none of the patients had received any therapy. The study deep-sequenced TCR repertoires of sorted CD4+ and CD8+ blood T cells from severe aplastic anemia patients and healthy subjects. Patients were enrolled in the USA under clinicaltrials.gov protocols 00001620, 01623167, 00001397, 00071045, 00081523 and 00961064. Ficoll-Paque density gradient centrifugation was used to isolate peripheral blood mononuclear cells. Before DNA extraction, CD4+ and CD8+ T cells were sorted with FACS or magnetic beads.

The sample originates from a study of CD8+CD57+ T cells in acquired aplastic anemia (dated by TCRdb to about 2018). Some background on the complete study: Extracted DNA from sorted CD4+ and CD8+ cells averaged around 2.9 ug, ranging from roughly 0.17 to 30 ug. CD8+CD57+ expansion was defined as a frequency above the mean frequency observed in healthy subjects. Study-level results and caveats: Between patients and healthy controls, no significant difference in CD8+ Simpson's diversity was found (P=0.060). Around 27 CD8+ CDR3 sequences were shared between patients and controls but appeared highly expressed in patients and within their immunodominant clones.

TCR beta VDJ combination and CDR3 sequence profiling used genomic DNA as the template. An Illumina HiSeq 2000 was used for TCR repertoire sequencing. In the paper's pipeline: Repertoire assessment relied on Simpson's diversity index, CDR3 size and DJ length profiles, and TRBV/TRBJ rearrangement plots. The most abundant DNA sequence in the deep sequencing data was defined as the immunodominant clone. CDR3 amino acid sequences were screened for sharing across subjects and were compared with published repertoires and the VDJdb database. Starting from the raw public reads, TCRdb applied fastp trimming at Q25, assembled clones with MiXCR and retained in-frame beta chains. Records with the same CDR3 protein are collapsed into one entry carrying the most frequent genes and DNA. TCRdb's processing, not the study's, gives the V and J calls here. Here the sample has some 200,000 distinct CDR3 sequences; roughly 50% occur a single time. The ten largest account for around 20% of the sample.

The chain links TRBV3-1 with TRBJ1-1; the best D guess is TRBD1, with 5 bases matching. The sequenced material came from sorted CD4+, CD8+, or CD8+CD57+ T cells (not recorded which) from PBMCs. This clonotype was obtained from a human donor with aplastic anemia. CDR3 region: CASSQPGPGELNTEAFF. Here is the DNA: TGTGCCAGCAGCCAACCAGGGCCGGGGGAACTGAACACTGAAGCTTTCTTT.